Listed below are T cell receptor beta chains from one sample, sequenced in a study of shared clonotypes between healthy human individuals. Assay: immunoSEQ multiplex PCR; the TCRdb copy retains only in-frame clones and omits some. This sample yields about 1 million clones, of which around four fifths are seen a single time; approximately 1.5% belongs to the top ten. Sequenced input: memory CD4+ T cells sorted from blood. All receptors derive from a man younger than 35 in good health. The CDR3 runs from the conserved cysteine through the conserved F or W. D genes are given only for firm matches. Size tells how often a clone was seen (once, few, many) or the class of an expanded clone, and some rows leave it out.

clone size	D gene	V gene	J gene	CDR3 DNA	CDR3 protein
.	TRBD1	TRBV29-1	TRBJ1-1	TGCAGCGCCAAACAGGGGGCCTACGGTGGTGGTGAAGCTTTCTTT	CSAKQGAYGGGEAFF
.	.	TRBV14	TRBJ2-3	TGTGCCAGCAGCCGAAATTCAGATACGCAGTATTTT	CASSRNSDTQYF
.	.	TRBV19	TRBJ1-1	TGTGCCAGTAGTATAGATGGACGCGGGACTGAAGCTTTCTTT	CASSIDGRGTEAFF
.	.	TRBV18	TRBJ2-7	TGTGCCAGCTCTCCTGGGCCGGGCTACGAGCAGTACTTC	CASSPGPGYEQYF
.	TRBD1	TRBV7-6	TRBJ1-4	TGTGCCAGCAGCCCCCAGGGGGGCGAAAAACTGTTTTTT	CASSPQGGEKLFF
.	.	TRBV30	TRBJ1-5	TGTGCCTGGAGTTCGGCCCTCGGGCAGCCCCAGCATTTT	CAWSSALGQPQHF
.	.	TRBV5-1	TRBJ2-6	TGCGCCAGCAGCCCCGAGGCACCTGGGGCCAACGTCCTGACTTTC	CASSPEAPGANVLTF
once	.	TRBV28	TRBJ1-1	TGTGCCAGCCGTCAGGGTCTGACTGAAGCTTTCTTT	CASRQGLTEAFF
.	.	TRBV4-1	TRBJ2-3	TGCGCCAGCAGCCAAGATAAAACGGGGGGCACAGATACGCAGTATTTT	CASSQDKTGGTDTQYF
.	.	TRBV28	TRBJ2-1	TGTGCCAGCAGTTATTTGTTAACCGACAATGAGCAGTTCTTC	CASSYLLTDNEQFF
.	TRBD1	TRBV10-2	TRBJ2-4	TGCGCCAGCAGTGACGACAGGGTTATCTACATTCAGTACTTC	CASSDDRVIYIQYF
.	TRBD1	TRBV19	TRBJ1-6	TGTGCCAGTAGTATCCCAGCAGGGGGCTATTCACCCCTCCACTTT	CASSIPAGGYSPLHF
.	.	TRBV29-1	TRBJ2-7	TGCAGCGTTGTTGGTGCTAGGCGAACCTACGAGCAGTACTTC	CSVVGARRTYEQYF
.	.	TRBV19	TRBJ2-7	TGTGCCAGTAGTATAAGTGGGGTCGACTCCTACGAGCAGTACTTC	CASSISGVDSYEQYF
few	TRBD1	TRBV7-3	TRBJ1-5	TGTGCCAGCAGCCCACGGACAGGTGGGTATAGCAATCAGCCCCAGCATTTT	CASSPRTGGYSNQPQHF
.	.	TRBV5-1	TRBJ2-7	TGCGCCAGCAGCTTAGGGTGGGGTGACGAGCAGTACTTC	CASSLGWGDEQYF